This T cell receptor beta chain was identified in a study of blood T cells in healthy people across ages. This clonotype was observed many times. No antigen is known for it. Per sample, a minimum of 7 million PBMCs were isolated. V dropped 5 bases and J dropped 6; count of bases not matched to a gene: 9. This CDR3 is built from 14 residues. Germline CDR1 is SGHTA and CDR2 is FQGNSA. The study's findings and limits: Strong correlation existed between TCR beta diversity and naive T cell percentage.

For the second PCR, which ran for about 7 to 12 cycles, a sample-barcoded 5' primer and a J-beta primer mix were used. Each CDR3 protein gets one entry after TCRdb re-called the 5' RACE reads with MiXCR. This table has 600,000 to 800,000 distinct CDR3 sequences, around 21% appearing once. The specimen was blood. This sequence was found in a man between 65 and 79 years old in good health. This rearrangement joins TRBV7-2 to TRBJ1-2; 7 bases map to TRBD1. The CDR3: CASSTGQVEHGYTF. CDR3 in DNA: TGTGCCAGCAGCACCGGACAGGTCGAACATGGCTACACCTTC.